A single sample gave rise to the 27 T cell receptor beta chains below, sequenced in a study of blood T cell repertoires in COVID-19. Clones were read by immunoSEQ multiplex PCR, and TCRdb kept only the in-frame ones, dropping some. This sample yields 150,000 to 200,000 clones, of which approximately 80% are seen a single time; 7% belongs to the top ten. Source material: peripheral blood. All receptors come from a woman aged 35 to 49 with COVID-19, enrolled during active disease.

The chain uses TRBV9 and TRBJ2-1, with 9 nucleotides matching TRBD2. Germline assignment: CDR1 SGDLS and CDR2 YYNGEE. This CDR3 has 17 residues. V was pared by 4 bases and J by 6 bases, with 14 bases of the junction left unmatched. The CDR3 region is CASSPLGSGGLGNEQFF. The CDR3 DNA follows: TGTGCCAGCAGCCCTCTTGGGAGCGGGGGGCTGGGCAATGAGCAGTTCTTC.

The chain links TRBV3-1 (or the pseudogene TRBV3-2) to TRBJ1-1; possible D gene TRBD1, 6 bases. This CDR3 is 14 amino acids long. Trimming removed 1 base at V and 6 bases at J, with 12 bases between. Looked up from germline, CDR1 is LGHDT and CDR2 is YNNKEL (reference sequence). CDR3: CASSQVQGISEAFF. The CDR3, as DNA: TGTGCCAGCAGCCAAGTGCAGGGGATCTCTGAAGCTTTCTTT.

The J gene is TRBJ1-1, the V gene TRBV12-3 or TRBV12-4; 7 positions agree with TRBD1. With 6 bases clipped from V and 0 bases from J, the junction kept 1 base outside the gene matches. CDR3 size: 13 residues. This CDR3 reads CASRTGVNTEAFF. CDR3 coding DNA: TGTGCCAGCAGAACAGGGGTGAACACTGAAGCTTTCTTT.

This chain uses TRBV9 with TRBJ1-2, with D tentatively TRBD1 (6 bases). The CDR3 runs 14 residues. The germline V and J ends were trimmed by 0 bases and 5 bases, with 11 bases remaining between them. Germline loops: CDR1 SGDLS, CDR2 YYNGEE. CDR3 protein: CASSVGGTPYGYTF. The CDR3 coding sequence is TGTGCCAGCAGCGTAGGGGGGACACCTTATGGCTACACCTTC.

This chain links TRBV7-9 with TRBJ2-7; no clear D gene. Deletions cut 3 bases from V and 4 bases from J, with 10 bases between. Germline loops: CDR1 SEHNR, CDR2 FQNEAQ (reference sequence). CDR3 length: 13 amino acids. The CDR3 DNA follows: TGTGCCAGCAGCTTTGGCGAGGTGTACGAGCAGTACTTC. It codes for CASSFGEVYEQYF.

The chain recombines TRBV6-5 with TRBJ1-1; 11 bases map to TRBD1. The CDR3 is made up of 14 amino acids. V lost 6 bases, J lost 6 bases, and 6 bases stayed unmatched. Germline CDR1 and CDR2: MNHEY and SVGAGI. The CDR3 loop is CASRRGQGVPEAFF. Here the CDR3 DNA reads TGTGCCAGCAGGCGGGGACAGGGGGTGCCTGAAGCTTTCTTT.

The J gene is TRBJ1-5, the V gene TRBV19; TRBD1 matches 7 bases. The CDR3 totals 15 residues. Trimming cost V 5 bases and J 4 bases; bases outside gene matches: 8. Germline V gives CDR1 LNHDA, CDR2 SQIVND (reference sequence). The CDR3, as DNA: TGTGCCAGTAGTGGTCCATCCAGGGGGAATCAGCCCCAGCATTTT. Protein sequence: CASSGPSRGNQPQHF.

The chain combines TRBV2 with TRBJ2-3, with D maybe TRBD2 (5 bases). This CDR3 region has 13 residues. The V gene lost 6 bases and the J gene lost 3 bases, with 10 bases spanning the gap. Germline V CDR1 and CDR2: SNHLY, FYNNEI. The CDR3 here is CASREGLTDTQYF. The CDR3 DNA follows: TGTGCCAGCAGAGAGGGATTGACAGATACGCAGTATTTT.

The CDR3 loop is CASSASTTGGKGYTF. CDR3 in DNA: TGTGCCAGCAGCGCCTCGACGACAGGGGGTAAAGGCTACACCTTC. The chain uses TRBV9 and TRBJ1-2, with 9 nucleotides matching TRBD1. CDR1 is SGDLS and CDR2 is YYNGEE in the germline V gene. V gave up 3 bases and J gave up 8 bases; unmatched junction bases: 11. The CDR3 runs to 15 residues.

The rearrangement joins TRBV7-3 to TRBJ2-2, with TRBD1 as a possible D gene (7 bases). CDR3 size: 19 residues. Between the trimmed V and J ends, which lost 3 bases and 3 bases, there was a span of 23 bases. Per germline, CDR1 SGHTA and CDR2 FQGTGA. The CDR3 is CASSLSFDREECHTGELFF. As DNA, the CDR3 is TGTGCCAGCAGCTTGTCTTTCGACAGGGAGGAGTGTCACACCGGGGAGCTGTTTTTT.

The chain combines TRBV29-1 with TRBJ1-2, with D tentatively TRBD1 (5 bases). This CDR3 spans 11 amino acids. Germline lookup yields CDR1 SQVTM and CDR2 ANQGSEA. The germline V and J ends were trimmed by 5 bases and 6 bases, with 10 bases remaining between them. DNA for the CDR3: TGCAGCGTTTCGTTAGGGGATGGCTACACCTTC. This codes for CSVSLGDGYTF.

V and J are TRBV28 and TRBJ2-3; 7 positions match TRBD1. The V gene's germline CDR1 is MDHEN and CDR2 SYDVKM. Trimming took 6 bases from V and 2 from J; bases not matched to a gene: 8. This CDR3 spans 15 amino acids. The DNA for the CDR3 is TGTGCCAGCAGGGTACAGGGGTTATACACAGATACGCAGTATTTT. This codes for CASRVQGLYTDTQYF.

The V and J genes are TRBV14 and TRBJ2-2, with D possibly TRBD1 on 5 matching bases. The CDR3 has 15 amino acids. From germline, CDR1 is SGHDN and CDR2 FVKESK. The germline V and J ends were trimmed by 3 bases and 6 bases, with 14 bases remaining between them. In DNA, the CDR3 is TGTGCCAGCAGCCAGACCCCAGGGTCCGCCGGGGAGCTGTTTTTT. It specifies CASSQTPGSAGELFF.

The chain employs TRBV7-9 and TRBJ1-2; D is unresolved. This CDR3 comprises 10 residues. Trimming stripped 5 bases from V and 8 bases from J, with 6 bases between. Germline V gene sequence: CDR1 SEHNR, CDR2 FQNEAQ (reference sequence). CDR3 sequence reads: CASSEIGYTF. CDR3 bases: TGTGCCAGCAGCGAGATAGGCTACACCTTC.

The chain employs TRBV3-1 (or the pseudogene TRBV3-2) and TRBJ2-2; 8 bases are shared with TRBD2. V lost 4 bases, J lost 5 bases, and 9 bases stayed unmatched. Germline-derived CDR1 and CDR2 are LGHDT and YNNKEL (reference sequence). This CDR3 comprises 16 residues. This CDR3 reads CASSLGGGGQTGELFF. For the CDR3, the DNA is TGTGCCAGCAGCCTCGGGGGCGGGGGGCAGACCGGGGAGCTGTTTTTT.

The V and J genes are TRBV4-1 and TRBJ2-7; 11 bases align to TRBD2. This CDR3 contains 17 residues. The germline V gene encodes CDR1 MGHRA and CDR2 YSYEKL. V lost 0 bases and J lost 4; bases outside the gene matches: 8. The CDR3 DNA follows: TGCGCCAGCAGCCAAGATTTGGGGAGACTAGCGGGATACGAGCAGTACTTC. It yields the protein CASSQDLGRLAGYEQYF.

This chain links TRBV7-2 with TRBJ1-6; 7 bases are shared with TRBD1. This CDR3 is built from 13 residues. V gave up 4 bases and J gave up 10 bases; unmatched junction bases: 4. Germline V gene data show CDR1 as SGHTA and CDR2 as FQGNSA. The CDR3 DNA follows: TGTGCCAGCAGCTATAACAGGGGCTCACCCCTCCACTTT. It codes for CASSYNRGSPLHF.

V gene TRBV6-6 combines with J gene TRBJ2-7, with a tentative D call TRBD1 (6 bases). This CDR3 contains 13 residues. Trimming cost V 5 bases and J 2 bases, with 10 bases left between them. The germline CDR1 and CDR2 sequences are MNHNY and SVGAGI (reference sequence). The CDR3 loop is CASSTGHTYEQYV. The CDR3 coding sequence is TGTGCCAGCAGTACGGGACACACCTACGAGCAGTACGTC.

The chain uses TRBV6-1 and TRBJ1-1; unclear D gene. The CDR3 spans 14 residues. Trimming shortened V by 1 base and J by 2 bases, and 8 bases separated the two germline ends. CDR1 and CDR2 (germline): MNHNS, SASEGT. The CDR3 coding sequence is TGTGCCAGCAGTGAAGGCCTACGAAACACTGAAGCTTTCTTT. It codes for CASSEGLRNTEAFF.

The chain couples TRBV15 to TRBJ2-1; possibly TRBD2 for D (5 bases). Trimming removed 1 base at V and 10 bases at J, with 8 bases between. The CDR3 is 12 amino acids. Germline CDR1 reads LNHNV; CDR2 reads YYDKDF (reference sequence). This chain's CDR3 is CATSRVGLEQFF. For the CDR3, the DNA is TGTGCCACCAGCAGAGTAGGACTCGAGCAGTTCTTC.

The chain combines TRBV28 with TRBJ2-7, with TRBD2 matching 11 bases. V was pared by 6 bases and J by 4 bases, with 8 bases of the junction left unmatched. Per the germline V gene, CDR1 is MDHEN and CDR2 is SYDVKM. CDR3 length equals 15 residues. The CDR3 DNA is TGTGCCAGCAGCCCCCAACTAGCGGGAGTGTACGAGCAGTACTTC. Protein: CASSPQLAGVYEQYF.

There are a few counts of this clone. CDR3 loop: CASSPQGQQETQYF. The CDR3 DNA follows: TGTGCCAGCTCACCCCAAGGACAGCAAGAGACCCAGTACTTC. V usage is TRBV18 and J usage is TRBJ2-5; a possible D gene is TRBD1 (6 bases). V was clipped by 3 bases and J by 2 bases, with 10 bases between them. This CDR3 region has 14 residues. CDR1 KGHSH and CDR2 LQKENI come from the germline V gene. Supplemented by reference TRBV18 and TRBJ2-5, the full variable domain reads NAGVMQNPRHLVRRRGQEARLRCSPMKGHSHVYWYRQLPEEGLKFMVYLQKENIIDESGMPKERFSAEFPKEGPSILRIQQVVRGDSAAYFCASSPQGQQETQYFGPGTRLLVL.

This chain joins TRBV4-1 and TRBJ2-3, with TRBD2 matching over 8 bases. The CDR3 length is 15 residues. Germline V gene data show CDR1 as MGHRA and CDR2 as YSYEKL. Germline trimming cut 0 bases from V and 1 base from J; bases unmatched to any gene: 0. The CDR3 DNA reads as TGCGCCAGCAGCCAAGACGGGGGGGGCACAGATACGCAGTATTTT. This encodes CASSQDGGGTDTQYF.

The chain combines TRBV2 with TRBJ2-7; D remains unclear. The ends were cut back, 1 base at V and 4 bases at J, with 14 bases in the middle. This CDR3 contains 15 residues. CDR1 SNHLY and CDR2 FYNNEI come from the germline V gene. The chain's CDR3 is CASSEGTQADYEQYF. DNA for the CDR3: TGTGCCAGCAGTGAAGGAACGCAGGCCGATTACGAGCAGTACTTC.

As regards this clone: Germline and junction disagree at one end, which may indicate a read error. V is TRBV11-2 and J is TRBJ1-1, with D possibly being TRBD1 (6 bases). CDR1 and CDR2 (germline): SGHAT, FQNNGV. The CDR3 length is 10 residues. In DNA form, the CDR3 reads TGTGCCAGCAGCTTATTGGGGGCTGAGTTT. Translated: CASSLLGAEF. Full variable domain (outside the CDR3, taken from reference TRBV11-2 and TRBJ1-1): EAGVAQSPRYKIIEKRQSVAFWCNPISGHATLYWYQQILGQGPKLLIQFQNNGVVDDSQLPKDRFSAERLKGVDSTLKIQPAKLEDSAVYLCASSLLGAEFGQGTRLTVV.

V gene TRBV6-1 combines with J gene TRBJ2-1, with D possibly being TRBD1 (6 bases). The CDR3 is 16 residues long. The V gene's germline CDR1 is MNHNS and CDR2 SASEGT. V was clipped by 2 bases and J by 1 base, with 12 bases between them. The CDR3 DNA is TGTGCCAGCAGTGAACGGTGGGGGCGTTCCTACAATGAGCAGTTCTTC. This gives the protein CASSERWGRSYNEQFF.

Only one count was recorded for this clone. The J gene is TRBJ2-7, the V gene TRBV27; 9 positions agree with TRBD1. The CDR3 totals 14 residues. Germline V gene data show CDR1 as MNHEY and CDR2 as SMNVEV (reference sequence). J was trimmed by 3 bases and V by 6 bases; bases with no gene match: 6. The CDR3 nucleotides read TGTGCCAGCAGCCCATGGACAGGGGACTACGAGCAGTACTTC. It is translated as CASSPWTGDYEQYF.